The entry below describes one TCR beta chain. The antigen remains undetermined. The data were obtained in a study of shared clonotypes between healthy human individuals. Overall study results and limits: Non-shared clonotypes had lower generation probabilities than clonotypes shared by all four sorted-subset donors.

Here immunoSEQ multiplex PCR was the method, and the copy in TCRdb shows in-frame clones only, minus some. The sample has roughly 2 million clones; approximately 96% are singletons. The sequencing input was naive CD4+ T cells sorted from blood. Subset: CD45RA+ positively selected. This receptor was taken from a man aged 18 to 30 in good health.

The CDR3 loop is CAITNSDRATDTQYF. CDR3 nucleotides: TGTGCCATCACCAATTCGGACAGGGCCACAGATACGCAGTATTTT. This chain connects TRBV10-3 to TRBJ2-3; 8 bases are shared with TRBD1. The V gene end was trimmed by 7 bases and the J gene end by 2 bases; junction bases not matched to a gene: 8. There are 15 residues in the CDR3. CDR1 ENHRY and CDR2 SYGVKD come from the germline V gene.